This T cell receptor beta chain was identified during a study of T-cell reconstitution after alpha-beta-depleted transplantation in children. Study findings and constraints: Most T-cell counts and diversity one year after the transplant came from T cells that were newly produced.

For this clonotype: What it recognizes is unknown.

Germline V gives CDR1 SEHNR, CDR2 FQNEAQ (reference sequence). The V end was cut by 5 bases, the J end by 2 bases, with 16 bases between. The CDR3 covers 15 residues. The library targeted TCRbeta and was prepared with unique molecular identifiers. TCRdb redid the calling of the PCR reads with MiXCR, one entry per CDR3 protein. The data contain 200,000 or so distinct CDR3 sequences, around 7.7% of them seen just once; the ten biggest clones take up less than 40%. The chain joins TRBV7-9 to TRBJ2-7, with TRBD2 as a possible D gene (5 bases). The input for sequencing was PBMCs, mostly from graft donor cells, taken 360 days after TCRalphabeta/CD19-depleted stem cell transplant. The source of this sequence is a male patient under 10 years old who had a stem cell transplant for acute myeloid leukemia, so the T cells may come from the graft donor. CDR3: CASSRGGRGTYEQYF. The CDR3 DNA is TGTGCCAGCAGCCGGGGTGGGAGAGGTACCTACGAGCAGTACTTC.